The 27 T cell receptor beta chains reported below all come from one sample, sequenced in a study of cytomegalovirus exposure and HLA in healthy donors. It was with 60 Vbeta and 13 Jbeta primers that the PCR ran. The table came from immunoSEQ multiplex PCR; TCRdb's copy has only in-frame clones and leaves some out. The data contain over 50,000 clones, about 87% of them singletons. Sequencing input: PBMCs. Every receptor here comes from a man aged 18 to 29 in good health and CMV-seronegative.

This clone came up once. The chain joins TRBV5-6 to TRBJ1-1; TRBD1 is a possible D gene (6 bases). The germline gives CDR1 SGHDT, CDR2 YYEEEE. Trimming took 4 bases from V and 5 from J, leaving 15 bases between them. The CDR3 has 14 residues. CDR3 in DNA: TGTGCCAGCAGCGAGACAGGCGGTGGGACTGAAGCTTTCTTT. Protein product: CASSETGGGTEAFF.

The CDR3 loop is CASSEGRFKPDTQYF. In nucleotides, the CDR3 is TGTGCCAGCAGTGAGGGCCGATTTAAGCCAGATACGCAGTATTTT. The chain links TRBV6-1 to TRBJ2-3; D unclear. CDR3 length equals 15 residues. Per germline, CDR1 MNHNS and CDR2 SASEGT. Trimming left V 3 bases short and J 4 bases short, with 14 bases between.

The chain recombines TRBV2 with TRBJ1-1; the D is unclear. V was cut by 6 bases and J by 10 bases, with 18 bases left in between. Looked up from germline, CDR1 is SNHLY and CDR2 is FYNNEI. The CDR3 length is 13 residues. CDR3 sequence (DNA): TGTGCCAGCAGGGTCACCCTAGCAGATACAGCTTTCTTT. It yields the protein CASRVTLADTAFF.

This chain uses TRBV9 with TRBJ1-1; a weak D match, TRBD1 (5 bases). Trimming pared 0 bases from V and 1 base from J, leaving 10 bases between. The CDR3 runs to 15 residues. The germline CDR1 and CDR2 sequences are SGDLS and YYNGEE. DNA for the CDR3: TGTGCCAGCAGCGTAGCAGGGTTTGCGAACACTGAAGCTTTCTTT. Amino acids: CASSVAGFANTEAFF.

The chain is built from TRBV5-1 and TRBJ2-1; tentatively, D is TRBD1 (6 bases). The CDR3 is made up of 15 amino acids. Trimming took off 4 bases at V and 8 bases at J, with 19 bases between the two ends. From germline, CDR1 is SGHRS and CDR2 YFSETQ. The CDR3 reads CASSSNRAVSDEQFF. CDR3 sequence (DNA): TGCGCCAGCAGCAGCAACAGGGCTGTTAGTGATGAGCAGTTCTTC.

In DNA form, the CDR3 reads TGCGCCAGCAGTGAGTGGGTCTCGGGCTCCTACAATGAGCAGTTCTTC. It specifies CASSEWVSGSYNEQFF. The rearrangement links TRBV10-1 to TRBJ2-1; no clear D gene. V was trimmed by 1 base and J by 0 bases, leaving 10 bases between them. Germline V gives CDR1 WNHNN, CDR2 SYGVQD (reference sequence). This CDR3 is 16 amino acids long.

V gene TRBV7-9 combines with J gene TRBJ2-3; D unclear. Trimming shortened V by 2 bases and J by 2 bases, and 11 bases separated the two germline ends. This CDR3 is 15 amino acids long. CDR1 is SEHNR and CDR2 is FQNEAQ in the germline V gene (reference sequence). This CDR3 is CASSLRYTATDTQYF. The CDR3 nucleotides are TGTGCCAGCAGCTTAAGGTACACAGCCACAGATACGCAGTATTTT.

The chain uses TRBV13 and TRBJ1-2; maybe TRBD1 (5 bases). The CDR3 loop spans 14 amino acids. V shed 0 bases and J shed 4 bases, with 9 bases lying between them. Looked up from germline, CDR1 is PRHDT and CDR2 is FYEKMQ (reference sequence). CDR3 in DNA: TGTGCCAGCAGCTTAGGTTGGGACTTCTATGGCTACACCTTC. Its protein product is CASSLGWDFYGYTF.

The rearrangement uses TRBV2 and TRBJ2-1, with D perhaps TRBD1 (6 bases). The V gene's germline CDR1 is SNHLY and CDR2 FYNNEI. The V gene lost 6 bases and the J gene lost 5 bases, with 14 bases spanning the gap. CDR3 length: 14 amino acids. This chain's CDR3 is CASSAGTPNNEQFF. In nucleotides, the CDR3 is TGTGCCAGCAGCGCCGGGACACCGAACAATGAGCAGTTCTTC.

Of note for this clone: Other nucleotide sequences from this sample produce the same CDR3. This chain connects TRBV4-1 to TRBJ1-2, with TRBD1 as a possible D gene (6 bases). In germline, CDR1 is MGHRA, CDR2 YSYEKL. Trimming took 0 bases from V and 8 from J, leaving 22 bases between them. The CDR3 consists of 17 residues. CDR3 bases: TGCGCCAGCAGCCAAGATCTCAGGGGAAGAGGGATAAGCGGCTACACCTTC. Its protein is CASSQDLRGRGISGYTF.

This chain links TRBV2 with TRBJ1-6; a possible D gene is TRBD1 (6 bases). The CDR3 covers 14 residues. CDR1 SNHLY and CDR2 FYNNEI come from the germline V gene. V was cut by 3 bases and J by 16 bases, with 19 bases left in between. DNA of the CDR3: TGTGCCAGCAGTGACCCGATAAGGGGGAACCTACTCCACTTT. Translation gives CASSDPIRGNLLHF. The variable domain in full, with the rest retrieved from reference TRBV2 and TRBJ1-6, is EPEVTQTPSHQVTQMGQEVILRCVPISNHLYFYWYRQILGQKVEFLVSFYNNEISEKSEIFDDQFSVERPDGSNFTLKIRSTKLEDSAMYFCASSDPIRGNLLHFGNGTRLTVT.

J is TRBJ2-1 and V is TRBV28, with 8 bases identical to TRBD1. Losses at the gene ends were 0 bases for V and 8 bases for J; bases not matched to a gene: 18. There are 19 residues in the CDR3. The germline V gene encodes CDR1 MDHEN and CDR2 SYDVKM. The CDR3 spells CASSLWALGQGKGSDEQFF. As DNA, the CDR3 is TGTGCCAGCAGTTTATGGGCCCTAGGACAGGGCAAAGGTTCCGATGAGCAGTTCTTC. The full variable domain, in which reference TRBV28 and TRBJ2-1 provide the parts outside the CDR3, is DVKVTQSSRYLVKRTGEKVFLECVQDMDHENMFWYRQDPGLGLRLIYFSYDVKMKEKGDIPEGYSVSREKKERFSLILESASTNQTSMYLCASSLWALGQGKGSDEQFFGPGTRLTVL.

This clone showed up just once. J is TRBJ2-1 and V is TRBV5-6; 9 bases fit TRBD1. This CDR3 spans 17 amino acids. The germline CDR1 and CDR2 sequences are SGHDT and YYEEEE. V shed 0 bases and J 0 bases; nucleotides not matched to a gene: 4. The CDR3 nucleotides read TGTGCCAGCAGCTTGGACGGGACAGGGAGCTCCTACAATGAGCAGTTCTTC. Translating gives CASSLDGTGSSYNEQFF.

The CDR3 sequence is CATSRDRTTYEQYF. DNA of the CDR3: TGTGCCACCAGCAGAGATCGGACTACGTACGAGCAGTACTTC. The gene calls are TRBV15 and TRBJ2-7; D perhaps matches TRBD2 (6 bases). Germline lookup yields CDR1 LNHNV and CDR2 YYDKDF (reference sequence). This CDR3 contains 14 residues. V was shortened by 0 bases and J by 4 bases, with 10 bases between the two germline ends.

The chain is built from TRBV6-6 and TRBJ1-1; a weak D match, TRBD1 (6 bases). V lost 6 bases to trimming and J lost 7 bases, with 12 bases between them. The CDR3 totals 12 residues. CDR1 MNHNY and CDR2 SVGAGI come from the germline V gene (reference sequence). CDR3 DNA sequence: TGTGCCAGCAGACCCCGGGACAATGAAGCTTTCTTT. Protein product: CASRPRDNEAFF.

This rearrangement joins TRBV6-1 to TRBJ2-7; 8 positions match TRBD1. The CDR3 covers 15 residues. V shed 2 bases and J 7 bases; nucleotides not matched to a gene: 10. Looked up from germline, CDR1 is MNHNS and CDR2 is SASEGT. In DNA form, the CDR3 reads TGTGCCAGCAGTGAAACTGGGACAGGTGTGTGGGAGCAGTACTTC. As protein: CASSETGTGVWEQYF.

The chain's CDR3 is CASSESIISGQPQHF. The CDR3 region has the DNA TGCGCCAGCAGTGAGTCGATAATTAGTGGTCAGCCCCAGCATTTT. V usage is TRBV10-2 and J usage is TRBJ1-5; D is undetermined. V was trimmed by 0 bases and J by 6 bases, leaving 12 bases between them. The CDR3 loop spans 15 amino acids. Germline CDR1 reads WSHSY; CDR2 reads SAAADI.

The V and J genes are TRBV6-5 and TRBJ1-2; D is ambiguous. V was pared by 0 bases and J by 0 bases, with 11 bases between. The V gene's germline CDR1 is MNHEY and CDR2 SVGAGI. This CDR3 contains 16 residues. This chain's CDR3 is CASSYSPGVTNYGYTF. The DNA for the CDR3 is TGTGCCAGCAGTTACTCGCCGGGAGTAACTAACTATGGCTACACCTTC.

The chain uses TRBV30 and TRBJ2-3; TRBD2 aligns across 7 bases. Germline CDR1 GTSNPN, CDR2 SVGIG (reference sequence). The ends lost 4 bases at V and 4 bases at J; junction bases unmatched: 11. The CDR3 is 15 residues long. This CDR3 reads CAWTASGGMADTQYF. CDR3 in DNA: TGTGCCTGGACCGCGTCGGGGGGAATGGCAGATACGCAGTATTTT. Combining the CDR3 with reference TRBV30 and TRBJ2-3 gives the whole variable domain SQTIHQWPATLVQPVGSPLSLECTVEGTSNPNLYWYRQAAGRGLQLLFYSVGIGQISSEVPQNLSASRPQDRQFILSSKKLLLSDSGFYLCAWTASGGMADTQYFGPGTRLTVL.

The chain is built from TRBV23-1 and TRBJ1-4; the D gene is possibly TRBD1 (5 bases). TRBV23-1 is flagged as an ORF with uncertain function. The CDR3 is 12 amino acids. Here the CDR3 DNA reads TGCGTCCATGACAAGGGGTATGAAAAACTGTTTTTT. Its translation: CVHDKGYEKLFF.

The chain is built from TRBV7-2 and TRBJ2-5; the D gene is possibly TRBD1 (6 bases). The CDR3 spans 14 residues. Per the germline V gene, CDR1 is SGHTA and CDR2 is FQGNSA. The ends were cut back, 4 bases at V and 2 bases at J, with 11 bases in the middle. In nucleotides, the CDR3 is TGTGCCAGCAGCTCCCCCCAGGGGCAAGAGACCCAGTACTTC. It specifies CASSSPQGQETQYF.

The chain is built from TRBV2 and TRBJ1-1; D gene ambiguous. CDR1 is SNHLY, CDR2 FYNNEI, per germline. Trimming stripped 5 bases from V and 4 bases from J, with 11 bases between. This CDR3 spans 13 amino acids. Here the CDR3 reads CASSSFPGTEAFF. CDR3 nucleotide sequence: TGTGCCAGCAGTTCATTCCCCGGCACTGAAGCTTTCTTT.

This clone was counted once. The gene calls are TRBV23-1 and TRBJ2-7, with 7 bases matching TRBD1. TRBV23-1 is filed as an ORF, its function uncertain. V lost 4 bases to trimming and J lost 5 bases; unmatched junction nucleotides: 14. The CDR3 has 16 residues. The chain's CDR3 is CASSLSDLDRVNEQYF. The CDR3 DNA follows: TGCGCCAGCAGTCTATCGGATTTAGACAGGGTAAACGAGCAGTACTTC.

The chain combines TRBV7-9 with TRBJ1-1; D possibly corresponds to TRBD1 (6 bases). This CDR3 has 15 residues. V was cut by 1 base and J by 3 bases, with 12 bases left in between. Per germline, CDR1 SEHNR and CDR2 FQNEAQ (reference sequence). CDR3 sequence: CASSLVAGADTEAFF. CDR3 sequence (DNA): TGTGCCAGCAGCTTAGTGGCGGGGGCAGACACTGAAGCTTTCTTT.

This chain uses TRBV6-1 with TRBJ1-2; unclear D gene. V lost 0 bases and J lost 4, with 12 bases in between. The CDR3 length is 15 residues. Germline CDR1 MNHNS, CDR2 SASEGT. The CDR3 protein is CASSEAPREGYGYTF. The DNA for the CDR3 is TGTGCCAGCAGTGAAGCGCCGAGGGAGGGCTATGGCTACACCTTC.

The chain couples TRBV5-1 to TRBJ2-2; 12 bases map to TRBD1. The J segment lost 7 bases and the V segment lost 2 bases, leaving 3 bases of the junction unmatched. The CDR3 contains 15 residues. The V gene's germline CDR1 is SGHRS and CDR2 YFSETQ. CDR3 bases: TGCGCCAGCAGCTTTGGGACAGGGGGCAGCGGGGAGCTGTTTTTT. This codes for CASSFGTGGSGELFF. The whole variable domain, remainder taken from reference TRBV5-1 and TRBJ2-2, is KAGVTQTPRYLIKTRGQQVTLSCSPISGHRSVSWYQQTPGQGLQFLFEYFSETQRNKGNFPGRFSGRQFSNSRSEMNVSTLELGDSALYLCASSFGTGGSGELFFGEGSRLTVL.

This sequence joins TRBV2 and TRBJ1-3; D unresolved. CDR3 length equals 13 residues. V lost 7 bases, J lost 7 bases, and 14 bases lay in between. CDR1 is SNHLY, CDR2 FYNNEI, per germline. Here the CDR3 reads CASTQDLGNTIYF. The CDR3 DNA is TGTGCCAGCACTCAGGATCTTGGGAACACCATATATTTT.